This is a list of T cell receptor beta chains from one sample in a study of regulatory T cells in long-lasting Graves disease. TCRdb fed the multiplex PCR reads into MiXCR, producing one record per CDR3 protein. The data contain 350,000 to 450,000 distinct CDR3 sequences, approximately 25% of them seen just once; the ten biggest clones take up 25% to 30%. The material was peripheral blood mononuclear cells (PBMCs), obtained when the disease was refractory, from a patient treated with antithyroid drugs. The receptors shown here come from a woman in her forties with Graves disease. Both conserved end residues are part of each CDR3. A D gene is named only where the DNA matches it firmly. Size is stated for part of the rows, as once, few or many counts, or as a class when the clone is expanded.

CDR3 DNA: TGCGCCAGCAGACCGACCGGGACAAGTAATTACGAGCAGTACTTC
CDR3 protein: CASRPTGTSNYEQYF
V gene: TRBV11-2
CDR3 length: 15
J gene: TRBJ2-7
D gene: .
clone size: .

CDR3 DNA: TGTGCTAGTGCCTCTTCGGAGACCCAGTACTTC
CDR3 protein: CASASSETQYF
V gene: TRBV12-5
CDR3 length: 11
J gene: TRBJ2-5
D gene: .
clone size: few

CDR3 DNA: TGCAGTGCCCCCTTTGGTTCGGGGGCCAACGTCCTGACTTTC
CDR3 protein: CSAPFGSGANVLTF
V gene: TRBV20-1
CDR3 length: 14
J gene: TRBJ2-6
D gene: .
clone size: many

CDR3 DNA: TGTGCCACCAGTGCCAACCCGGTCGGGAAGGGAAACACCATATATTTT
CDR3 protein: CATSANPVGKGNTIYF
V gene: TRBV24-1
CDR3 length: 16
J gene: TRBJ1-3
D gene: .
clone size: few

CDR3 DNA: TGTGCCAGCAGCTTACGGGACAGGGGCAATCAGCCCCAGCATTTT
CDR3 protein: CASSLRDRGNQPQHF
V gene: TRBV28
CDR3 length: 15
J gene: TRBJ1-5
D gene: TRBD1
clone size: many

CDR3 DNA: TGCAGCGTCACCGGGACTAGGGACCTCTACGAGCAGTACTTC
CDR3 protein: CSVTGTRDLYEQYF
V gene: TRBV29-1
CDR3 length: 14
J gene: TRBJ2-7
D gene: TRBD2
clone size: .

CDR3 DNA: TGTGCCAGCAGTCTAGCGGGAGCCCTCTCCTACGAGCAGTACTTC
CDR3 protein: CASSLAGALSYEQYF
V gene: TRBV27
CDR3 length: 15
J gene: TRBJ2-7
D gene: TRBD2
clone size: .

CDR3 DNA: TGTGCCAGCTCACCTCCGGGGCTAGCGGGGGAGAAGCAGTTCTTC
CDR3 protein: CASSPPGLAGEKQFF
V gene: TRBV18
CDR3 length: 15
J gene: TRBJ2-1
D gene: TRBD2
clone size: few

CDR3 DNA: TGTGCCAGCAGTTATTATCGGGTGGGCGACGGGGAGCTGTTTTTT
CDR3 protein: CASSYYRVGDGELFF
V gene: TRBV6-2/TRBV6-3
CDR3 length: 15
J gene: TRBJ2-2
D gene: .
clone size: few

CDR3 DNA: TGTGCCAGCAGTGAAGCTTTTAGTACCACCTACGAGCAGTACTTC
CDR3 protein: CASSEAFSTTYEQYF
V gene: TRBV2
CDR3 length: 15
J gene: TRBJ2-7
D gene: .
clone size: many

CDR3 DNA: TGTGCCACCAGTGACTCCGGGACCTGGGATGGCTACACCTTC
CDR3 protein: CATSDSGTWDGYTF
V gene: TRBV24-1
CDR3 length: 14
J gene: TRBJ1-2
D gene: .
clone size: many

CDR3 DNA: TGCGCCAGCAGCTGGGGGACAGGGCTCGCCAAAAACATTCAGTACTTC
CDR3 protein: CASSWGTGLAKNIQYF
V gene: TRBV5-1
CDR3 length: 16
J gene: TRBJ2-4
D gene: TRBD1
clone size: few

CDR3 DNA: TGTGCCAGCAGTCTTGGGCGAGGAGCGGTCTCCTACGAGCAGTACTTC
CDR3 protein: CASSLGRGAVSYEQYF
V gene: TRBV12-3/TRBV12-4
CDR3 length: 16
J gene: TRBJ2-7
D gene: .
clone size: many

CDR3 DNA: TGTGCCAGCAGTCCCGGACTAGCGGTGGGTCAAGAGACCCAGTACTTC
CDR3 protein: CASSPGLAVGQETQYF
V gene: TRBV12-3/TRBV12-4
CDR3 length: 16
J gene: TRBJ2-5
D gene: TRBD2
clone size: .

CDR3 DNA: TGCAGTGCCAGAAATGACAGGCAACACCGGAGAGAGACCCAGTACTTC
CDR3 protein: CSARNDRQHRRETQYF
V gene: TRBV20-1
CDR3 length: 16
J gene: TRBJ2-5
D gene: .
clone size: many

CDR3 DNA: TGTGCCAGCAGTTCTCACAGCATTCAGTACTTC
CDR3 protein: CASSSHSIQYF
V gene: TRBV6-2/TRBV6-3
CDR3 length: 11
J gene: TRBJ2-4
D gene: .
clone size: many

CDR3 DNA: TGTGCTAGCAGCTTAGGACCTCACGCAAGCTACGAGCAGTACTTC
CDR3 protein: CASSLGPHASYEQYF
V gene: TRBV7-7
CDR3 length: 15
J gene: TRBJ2-7
D gene: .
clone size: few

CDR3 DNA: TGCAGTGCGTCCGGGACAGGGAGCTCCTACGAGCAGTACTTC
CDR3 protein: CSASGTGSSYEQYF
V gene: TRBV20-1
CDR3 length: 14
J gene: TRBJ2-7
D gene: TRBD1
clone size: .